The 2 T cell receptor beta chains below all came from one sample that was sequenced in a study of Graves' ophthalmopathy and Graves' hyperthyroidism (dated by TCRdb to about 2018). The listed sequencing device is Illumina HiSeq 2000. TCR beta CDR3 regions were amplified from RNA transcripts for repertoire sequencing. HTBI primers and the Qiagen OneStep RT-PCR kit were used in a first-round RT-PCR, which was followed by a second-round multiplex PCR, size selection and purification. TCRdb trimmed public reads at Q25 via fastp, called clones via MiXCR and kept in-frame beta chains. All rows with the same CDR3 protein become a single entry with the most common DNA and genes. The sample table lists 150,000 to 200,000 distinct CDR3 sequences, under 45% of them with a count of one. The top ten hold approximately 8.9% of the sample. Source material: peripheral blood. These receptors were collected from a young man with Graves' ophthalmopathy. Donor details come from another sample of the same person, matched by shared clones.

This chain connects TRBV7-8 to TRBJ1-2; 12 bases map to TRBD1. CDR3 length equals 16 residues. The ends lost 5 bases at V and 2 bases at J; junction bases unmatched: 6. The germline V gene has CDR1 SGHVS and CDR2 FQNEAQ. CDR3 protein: CASSPQGQGANYGYTF. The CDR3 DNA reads TGTGCCAGCAGCCCGCAGGGACAGGGGGCAAACTATGGCTACACCTTC.

The CDR3 here is CASSEELAGGYEQYF. The CDR3, as DNA: TGTGCCAGCAGCGAAGAACTAGCGGGAGGATACGAGCAGTACTTC. The chain joins TRBV7-2 to TRBJ2-7, with 12 bases aligning to TRBD2. V dropped 5 bases and J dropped 4; count of bases not matched to a gene: 6. This CDR3 has 15 residues. Germline CDR1 is SGHTA and CDR2 is FQGNSA.